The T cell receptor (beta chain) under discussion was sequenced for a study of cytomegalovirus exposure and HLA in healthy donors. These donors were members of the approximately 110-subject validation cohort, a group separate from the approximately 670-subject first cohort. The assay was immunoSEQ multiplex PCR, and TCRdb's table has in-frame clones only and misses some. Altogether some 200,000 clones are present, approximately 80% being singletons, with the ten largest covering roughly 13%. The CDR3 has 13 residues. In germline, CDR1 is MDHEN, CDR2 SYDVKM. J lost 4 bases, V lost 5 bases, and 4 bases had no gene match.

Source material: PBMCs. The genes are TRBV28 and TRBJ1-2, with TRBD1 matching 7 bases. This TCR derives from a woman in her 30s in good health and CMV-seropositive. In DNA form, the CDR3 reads TGTGCCAGCAGTCCACAGGGGTTCTATGGCTACACCTTC. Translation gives CASSPQGFYGYTF.